The 18 T cell receptor beta chains below all came from one sample that was sequenced in a study of blood T cell repertoires in COVID-19. Using immunoSEQ multiplex PCR, the repertoire was profiled, and TCRdb retains in-frame clones only, with some absent. This table has approximately 91,000 clones, roughly 80% appearing once. Source material: peripheral blood. Every receptor here comes from a human donor in a cohort sampled during active COVID-19.

The CDR3 sequence is CASSQETQYSPLHF. CDR3 in DNA: TGTGCCAGCAGCCAAGAGACACAGTATTCACCCCTCCACTTT. V usage is TRBV4-2 and J usage is TRBJ1-6; D is uncertain. There are 14 residues in the CDR3. Trimming took off 0 bases at V and 8 bases at J, with 8 bases between the two ends. CDR1 and CDR2 from the germline V gene are LGHNA and YNFKEQ.

J is TRBJ1-5 and V is TRBV28, with 7 bases that match TRBD1. J lost 12 bases, V lost 7 bases, and 12 bases had no gene match. The CDR3 contains 13 residues. CDR1 MDHEN and CDR2 SYDVKM come from the germline V gene. The CDR3 DNA reads TGTGCCAGCAAGGGGACAGAGATCAGGAGCCAGCATTTT. It yields the protein CASKGTEIRSQHF.

This chain uses TRBV5-1 with TRBJ2-5, with D unclear. The V gene lost 1 base and the J gene lost 5 bases, with 6 bases spanning the gap. CDR1 SGHRS and CDR2 YFSETQ come from the germline V gene. The CDR3 contains 12 residues. The CDR3 reads CASSLQSETQYF. In DNA form, the CDR3 reads TGCGCCAGCAGCTTGCAGTCCGAGACCCAGTACTTC.

This chain connects TRBV10-2 to TRBJ2-3, with TRBD2 matching 9 bases. V shed 6 bases, J shed 3 bases, and the junction held 7 bases outside the gene matches. Germline-derived CDR1 and CDR2 are WSHSY and SAAADI. The CDR3 has 15 amino acids. CDR3 sequence: CASRVLAGGTDTQYF. In nucleotides, the CDR3 is TGCGCCAGCAGGGTCCTGGCGGGAGGGACAGATACGCAGTATTTT.

The gene calls are TRBV7-8 and TRBJ2-6, with D hard to call. Germline-derived CDR1 and CDR2 are SGHVS and FQNEAQ. The CDR3 is 15 residues long. V lost 5 bases to trimming and J lost 0 bases, with 8 bases between them. CDR3 in amino acids: CASSITGSGANVLTF. Written as DNA, the CDR3 is TGTGCCAGCAGCATCACTGGCTCTGGGGCCAACGTCCTGACTTTC.

This clone was observed a single time. The rearrangement uses TRBV6-5 and TRBJ1-2; D is ambiguous. Trimming took off 0 bases at V and 3 bases at J, with 14 bases between the two ends. Germline lookup yields CDR1 MNHEY and CDR2 SVGAGI. This CDR3 contains 16 residues. The CDR3 loop reads CASSYSMRERYYGYTF. The CDR3 region has the DNA TGTGCCAGCAGTTACTCGATGAGGGAAAGGTACTATGGCTACACCTTC.

The V call is TRBV11-2, the J call TRBJ2-7; 7 bases are shared with TRBD1. Germline values: CDR1 SGHAT, CDR2 FQNNGV. Trimming cost V 5 bases and J 7 bases; bases outside gene matches: 5. The CDR3 has 12 amino acids. In DNA, the CDR3 is TGTGCCAGCAGCACCCAGGACAGGGAGCAGTACTTC. It specifies CASSTQDREQYF.

The gene calls are TRBV6-5 and TRBJ1-5; maybe TRBD1 (6 bases). Germline V gene data show CDR1 as MNHEY and CDR2 as SVGAGI. This CDR3 is 13 amino acids long. The V gene lost 8 bases and the J gene lost 3 bases, with 11 bases spanning the gap. The CDR3 nucleotides read TGTGCCAGCGGACAGACTCTCAATCAGCCCCAGCATTTT. This gives the protein CASGQTLNQPQHF.

The rearrangement joins TRBV10-3 to TRBJ1-1; 8 nucleotides match TRBD1. The CDR3 sequence is 14 residues long. The germline gives CDR1 ENHRY, CDR2 SYGVKD. Trimming took 6 bases from V and 4 from J; bases not matched to a gene: 7. The CDR3 here is CAIRKQGGGTEAFF. CDR3 nucleotide sequence: TGTGCCATCAGGAAACAGGGGGGTGGCACTGAAGCTTTCTTT.

V usage is TRBV5-4 and J usage is TRBJ2-2; 8 nucleotides align to TRBD1. The CDR3 contains 19 residues. Germline CDR1 and CDR2: SGHNT and YYREEE (reference sequence). V lost 4 bases to trimming and J lost 0 bases; unmatched junction nucleotides: 14. DNA of the CDR3: TGTGCCAGCAGCGGGCGGGACAGGCCCCCTGCTGCGAACACCGGGGAGCTGTTTTTT. It encodes CASSGRDRPPAANTGELFF.

The chain employs TRBV7-9 and TRBJ2-7; 7 bases align to TRBD2. The V and J ends lost 5 bases and 7 bases, in that order; junction bases with no gene match: 11. There are 14 residues in the CDR3. Germline V lookup: CDR1 SEHNR, CDR2 FQNEAQ (reference sequence). CDR3 region: CASSAPGLTSEQYF. The CDR3 DNA reads TGTGCCAGCAGCGCCCCGGGACTAACATCGGAGCAGTACTTC. The whole variable domain, remainder taken from reference TRBV7-9 and TRBJ2-7, is DTGVSQNPRHKITKRGQNVTFRCDPISEHNRLYWYRQTLGQGPEFLTYFQNEAQLEKSRLLSDRFSAERPKGSFSTLEIQRTEQGDSAMYLCASSAPGLTSEQYFGPGTRLTVT.

V is TRBV19 and J is TRBJ1-5; possible D gene TRBD1, 6 bases. CDR3 length: 14 residues. The germline gives CDR1 LNHDA, CDR2 SQIVND (reference sequence). The V and J ends lost 8 bases and 2 bases respectively, with 13 bases between them. Written as DNA, the CDR3 is TGTGCCAGTCACAGGGATGTGCGCAATCAGCCCCAGCATTTT. This sequence encodes CASHRDVRNQPQHF.

The CDR3 DNA reads TGTGCCAGCAGTTACGGTGGAATAGCTGGAGATACGCAGTATTTT. It codes for CASSYGGIAGDTQYF. The chain is built from TRBV6-6 and TRBJ2-3; no clear D. CDR3 length: 15 residues. Germline CDR1 and CDR2: MNHNY and SVGAGI (reference sequence). The ends were cut back, 2 bases at V and 5 bases at J, with 14 bases in the middle.

CDR3 nucleotide sequence: TGTGCCAGCAGAGACTCGGATAGCTCTGGAAACACCATATATTTT. The encoded protein is CASRDSDSSGNTIYF. The chain uses TRBV2 and TRBJ1-3; D is undetermined. This CDR3 comprises 15 residues. CDR1 and CDR2 (germline): SNHLY, FYNNEI. The germline V and J ends were trimmed by 6 bases and 0 bases, with 12 bases remaining between them.

The chain recombines TRBV29-1 with TRBJ2-7; D might be TRBD2 (6 bases). The germline gives CDR1 SQVTM, CDR2 ANQGSEA. There are 17 residues in the CDR3. V was cut by 5 bases and J by 5 bases, with 28 bases left in between. The CDR3 spells CSVLTGSSWGRRNEQYF. CDR3 DNA: TGCAGCGTTCTCACAGGATCATCTTGGGGGAGGAGGAACGAGCAGTACTTC.

This clone was observed a few times. The V and J genes are TRBV4-1 and TRBJ1-2; D remains ambiguous. The V gene lost 0 bases and the J gene lost 6 bases, with 17 bases spanning the gap. Germline-derived CDR1 and CDR2 are MGHRA and YSYEKL. This CDR3 region has 16 residues. CDR3 in amino acids: CASSQDPTPPPDGYTF. The CDR3 coding sequence is TGCGCCAGCAGCCAAGATCCAACCCCTCCCCCGGATGGCTACACCTTC.

This clone was counted between two and nine times. The chain has TRBV4-2 and TRBJ1-2, with 10 bases identical to TRBD1. CDR3 size: 15 residues. With 4 bases clipped from V and 3 bases from J, the junction kept 5 bases outside the gene matches. CDR1 and CDR2 (germline): LGHNA, YNFKEQ. The CDR3 is CASSPDRGHDYGYTF. In DNA form, the CDR3 reads TGTGCCAGCAGCCCCGACAGGGGGCATGACTATGGCTACACCTTC.

A note on this clone: Different DNA sequences within this sample yield the same CDR3. V gene TRBV18 combines with J gene TRBJ2-2; D is unresolved. The V and J ends lost 1 base and 0 bases respectively, with 6 bases between them. The CDR3 has 15 amino acids. CDR1 is KGHSH and CDR2 is LQKENI in the germline V gene. The chain's CDR3 is CASSPQGANTGELFF. CDR3 sequence (DNA): TGTGCCAGCTCACCACAAGGAGCGAACACCGGGGAGCTGTTTTTT.